A single sample gave rise to the 22 T cell receptor beta chains below, sequenced in a study of molecular identifiers for immune sequencing clone quantification. TCRdb re-called the PCR reads with MiXCR, one entry per CDR3 protein. The table records about 630,000 distinct CDR3 sequences, less than 30% of them present only once. The sample consisted of naive CD8+ T cells from blood, with Jurkat cell RNA spiked in. Subset specified: FACS-sorted CD8+CD4-CCR7+CD45RA+ naive T cells. The receptor set was obtained from a human donor in good health. Some libraries in this study had Jurkat cell RNA spiked in.

The rearrangement links TRBV29-1 to TRBJ2-1; 9 bases line up with TRBD2. The CDR3 covers 15 residues. V lost 1 base and J lost 1; bases outside the gene matches: 2. Germline lookup yields CDR1 SQVTM and CDR2 ANQGSEA. Written as DNA, the CDR3 is TGCAGCGTTGAAGGCCTAGCGGGATCCTACAATGAGCAGTTCTTC. Protein sequence: CSVEGLAGSYNEQFF.

The gene calls are TRBV7-7 and TRBJ2-7; D unresolved. The CDR3 loop spans 10 amino acids. Germline V gene data show CDR1 as SSHAT and CDR2 as FNYEAQ (reference sequence). This CDR3 reads CVCIGRGQYF. The CDR3 DNA reads as TGTGTTTGTATAGGTCGCGGGCAGTACTTC.

This clonotype was counted many times. The chain recombines TRBV6-6 with TRBJ1-1; D may be TRBD1 (6 bases). Germline CDR1 MNHNY, CDR2 SVGAGI (reference sequence). CDR3 size: 14 residues. With 0 bases removed from V and 5 bases from J, the gap between germline ends came to 10 bases. The CDR3 loop is CASSYSGGATEAFF. The CDR3 DNA is TGTGCCAGCAGTTACTCGGGGGGGGCAACTGAAGCTTTCTTT.

This clonotype was seen only a few times. This chain links TRBV3-1 with TRBJ2-5, with D unresolved. Germline assignment: CDR1 LGHDT and CDR2 YNNKEL (reference sequence). The ends were cut back, 4 bases at V and 4 bases at J, with 16 bases in the middle. The CDR3 runs 15 residues. CDR3: CASSLNPGRGETQYF. For the CDR3, the DNA is TGTGCCAGCAGCCTAAACCCCGGTAGAGGAGAGACCCAGTACTTC.

The chain employs TRBV19 and TRBJ2-5, with a possible D match to TRBD2 (5 bases). From germline, CDR1 is LNHDA and CDR2 SQIVND (reference sequence). V was clipped by 2 bases and J by 5 bases, with 15 bases between them. The CDR3 consists of 15 residues. The CDR3 spells CASSISPGFGETQYF. The CDR3 DNA reads TGTGCCAGTAGTATAAGTCCGGGGTTCGGGGAGACCCAGTACTTC.

This clonotype was seen many times. This rearrangement joins TRBV20-1 to TRBJ2-3; D ambiguous. The V end lost 5 bases, the J end lost 5 bases, and 17 bases lay between the germline ends. Germline CDR1 and CDR2: DFQATT and SNEGSKA (reference sequence). The CDR3 is 14 amino acids. CDR3 in DNA: TGCAGTGCTTTAATAGAAAATCGACGAGATACGCAGTATTTT. Its translation is CSALIENRRDTQYF.

CDR3 protein: CASSKGLATDEQYF. The DNA for the CDR3 is TGTGCCAGTAGTAAAGGGTTAGCAACGGACGAGCAGTACTTC. The chain joins TRBV19 to TRBJ2-7; D remains ambiguous. Germline V gives CDR1 LNHDA, CDR2 SQIVND (reference sequence). CDR3 size: 14 residues. V lost 4 bases, J lost 5 bases, and 15 bases lay in between.

This clonotype was seen a handful of times. The chain carries TRBV7-6 and TRBJ1-2; 7 nucleotides match TRBD1. This CDR3 contains 16 residues. V lost 6 bases and J lost 3; bases outside the gene matches: 13. Germline V gene sequence: CDR1 SGHVS, CDR2 FNYEAQ. CDR3 residues: CASRKPTGKSDYGYTF. In nucleotides, the CDR3 is TGTGCCAGCAGAAAGCCGACAGGGAAGAGCGACTATGGCTACACCTTC.

The chain carries TRBV4-3 and TRBJ2-1; possible D gene TRBD1, 6 bases. Germline V lookup: CDR1 LGHNA, CDR2 YSLEER. The CDR3 runs 17 residues. V was shortened by 0 bases and J by 4 bases, with 16 bases between the two germline ends. CDR3 loop: CASSQEDSVTSYNEQFF. In nucleotides, the CDR3 is TGCGCCAGCAGCCAAGAGGACAGCGTGACCTCTTACAATGAGCAGTTCTTC.

The chain carries TRBV4-3 and TRBJ2-1, with D possibly being TRBD2 (5 bases). V was pared by 1 base and J by 3 bases, with 13 bases between. There are 16 residues in the CDR3. Germline V gives CDR1 LGHNA, CDR2 YSLEER. The CDR3 is CASSQGAGLIYNEQFF. CDR3 coding DNA: TGCGCCAGCAGCCAAGGTGCGGGCCTAATCTACAATGAGCAGTTCTTC.

This clonotype came up many times. The gene calls are TRBV4-1 and TRBJ2-5, with TRBD2 identical over 10 bases. This CDR3 spans 16 amino acids. The ends lost 3 bases at V and 5 bases at J; junction bases unmatched: 9. Looked up from germline, CDR1 is MGHRA and CDR2 is YSYEKL. The CDR3, as DNA: TGCGCCAGCAGCCATCCAGCGGGAGGGCCTCTGGAGACCCAGTACTTC. Its protein is CASSHPAGGPLETQYF.

This clonotype showed up just once. At one of its ends the junction is not consistent with the germline gene, which may arise from a read error. This rearrangement joins TRBV4-1 to TRBJ1-2; unclear D gene. The germline CDR1 and CDR2 sequences are MGHRA and YSYEKL. The CDR3 runs 14 residues. The CDR3 here is CASSPLGSNFGYSF. The DNA for the CDR3 is TGCGCCAGCAGCCCCCTTGGTTCCAACTTTGGCTACTCCTTC.

This clonotype was seen ten or more times. This chain uses TRBV30 with TRBJ2-7; D not resolved. Trimming removed 2 bases from V and 3 bases from J, with 8 bases in between. From germline, CDR1 is GTSNPN and CDR2 SVGIG (reference sequence). The CDR3 is 12 residues long. CDR3 protein: CAWSHNSYEQYF. DNA of the CDR3: TGTGCCTGGAGTCATAACAGCTACGAGCAGTACTTC.

This clonotype was seen at least ten times. CDR3 protein: CASSLRQGADPEAFF. DNA of the CDR3: TGCGCCAGCAGCTTGAGGCAGGGGGCGGACCCTGAAGCTTTCTTT. The chain recombines TRBV5-1 with TRBJ1-1, with 8 bases lining up with TRBD1. The CDR3 covers 15 residues. CDR1 and CDR2 (germline): SGHRS, YFSETQ. J lost 6 bases, V lost 1 base, and 8 bases had no gene match.

In its sample, this clonotype was seen once. This may be a read error: a much more frequent sequence differs by one nucleotide. The chain combines TRBV6-6 with TRBJ2-5; 7 nucleotides line up with TRBD1. The junction had 6 bases not matched to a gene; V was cut back by 7 bases and J by 1 base. CDR3 length: 14 residues. Per germline, CDR1 MNHNY and CDR2 SVGAGI (reference sequence). In DNA form, the CDR3 reads TGTGCCAGCAACCTGGGGACAGCCCAAGAGACCCAGTACTTC. Translating gives CASNLGTAQETQYF.

With regard to this clonotype: This clone may be a read error of a much larger clone one base away. The rearrangement links TRBV24-1 to TRBJ2-2; TRBD2 is a possible D gene (5 bases). CDR1 and CDR2 from the germline V gene are KGHDR and SFDVKD. V was trimmed by 10 bases and J by 9 bases, leaving 17 bases between them. The CDR3 consists of 13 residues. The CDR3 loop is CATQRGFAWELFF. CDR3 bases: TGTGCCACTCAGAGAGGGTTCGCCTGGGAGCTGTTTTTT.

This clonotype was seen just once. Given a much more abundant clone one base away, this may be a read error. The chain recombines TRBV6-2 or TRBV6-3 with TRBJ2-7, with TRBD2 matching 7 bases. Per germline, CDR1 MNHEY and CDR2 SVGEGT. This CDR3 has 16 amino acids. The V and J ends lost 6 bases and 11 bases, in that order; junction bases with no gene match: 22. The CDR3 sequence: CASSTPTRLAEFVEYF. The CDR3 nucleotides read TGTGCCAGCAGCACCCCAACGAGACTAGCAGAGTTTGTGGAGTACTTC.

This rearrangement joins TRBV2 to TRBJ1-6, with a tentative D call TRBD1 (6 bases). This CDR3 has 15 amino acids. Germline CDR1 reads SNHLY; CDR2 reads FYNNEI. Between the trimmed V and J ends, which lost 5 bases and 4 bases, there was a span of 12 bases. Written as DNA, the CDR3 is TGTGCCAGCAGTATCGGACAGATTTATAATTCACCCCTCCACTTT. Protein product: CASSIGQIYNSPLHF.

This clonotype was seen ten or more times. The V gene is TRBV5-6, the J gene TRBJ2-7; a possible D gene is TRBD1 (5 bases). Germline values: CDR1 SGHDT, CDR2 YYEEEE. The CDR3 spans 13 residues. V lost 4 bases, J lost 9 bases, and 17 bases lay in between. The CDR3 region has the DNA TGTGCCAGCAGCCCTAGTTCAGGGTATGTGCAGTACTTC. It specifies CASSPSSGYVQYF.

This clonotype was seen only once. The germline gene is not matched at one end of the junction; a read error may be the cause. CDR3 in amino acids: CASSQTGIRAEASF. The CDR3 nucleotides are TGCGCCAGCAGCCAAACAGGGATTCGGGCTGAAGCTTCCTTT. The genes are TRBV4-1 and TRBJ1-1; tentative D call: TRBD1 (6 bases). Germline assignment: CDR1 MGHRA and CDR2 YSYEKL. This CDR3 is built from 14 residues.

The genes are TRBV19 and TRBJ1-5, with 9 bases identical to TRBD1. This CDR3 is built from 14 residues. J gave up 4 bases and V 7 bases, and 5 bases lay outside the gene matches. Looked up from germline, CDR1 is LNHDA and CDR2 is SQIVND (reference sequence). The CDR3 reads CASNSGTGNQPQHF. CDR3 in DNA: TGTGCCAGTAACAGCGGGACAGGGAATCAGCCCCAGCATTTT.

About this clonotype itself: A clone one base away is much larger, so this may be a read error. This chain links TRBV30 with TRBJ2-2, with D perhaps TRBD2 (6 bases). The CDR3 consists of 14 residues. Germline lookup yields CDR1 GTSNPN and CDR2 SVGIG (reference sequence). CDR3 region: CAWSVLSNAGGLFF. CDR3 in DNA: TGTGCCTGGAGTGTCTTATCCAACGCCGGGGGGCTGTTTTTT.